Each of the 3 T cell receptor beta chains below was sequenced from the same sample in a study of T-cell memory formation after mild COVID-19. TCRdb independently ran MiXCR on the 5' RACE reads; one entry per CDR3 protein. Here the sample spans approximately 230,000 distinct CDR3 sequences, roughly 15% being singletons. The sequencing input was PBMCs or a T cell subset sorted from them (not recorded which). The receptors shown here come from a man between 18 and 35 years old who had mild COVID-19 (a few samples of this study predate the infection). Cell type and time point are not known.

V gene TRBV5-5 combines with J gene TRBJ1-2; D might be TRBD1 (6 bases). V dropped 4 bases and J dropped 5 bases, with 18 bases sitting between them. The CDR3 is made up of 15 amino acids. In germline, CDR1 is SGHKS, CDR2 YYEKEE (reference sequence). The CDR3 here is CASSASSTGLYGYTF. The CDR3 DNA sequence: TGTGCCAGCAGCGCGAGTTCGACAGGCCTTTATGGCTACACCTTC.

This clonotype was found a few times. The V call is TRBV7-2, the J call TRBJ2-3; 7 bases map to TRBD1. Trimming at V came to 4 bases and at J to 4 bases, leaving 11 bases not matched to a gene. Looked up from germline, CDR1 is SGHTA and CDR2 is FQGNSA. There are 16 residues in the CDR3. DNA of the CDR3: TGTGCCAGCAGCTGGTACACAGGGGTGGTCGCAGATACGCAGTATTTT. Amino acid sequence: CASSWYTGVVADTQYF.

DNA of the CDR3: TGTGCCAGCAGCCAGGACAGGGAACAGGGCTACACCTTC. Protein sequence: CASSQDREQGYTF. The chain employs TRBV7-3 and TRBJ1-2; 8 nucleotides align to TRBD1. The junction had 7 bases not matched to a gene; V was cut back by 5 bases and J by 8 bases. This CDR3 region has 13 residues. Germline V gene data show CDR1 as SGHTA and CDR2 as FQGTGA.